The 27 T cell receptor beta chains below were found in one sample sequenced in a study of sequential checkpoint blockade in melanoma (dated by TCRdb to the late 2010s). The library was made by the immunoSEQ multiplex PCR assay. Not all clones reach the TCRdb copy of this immuneACCESS table, which keeps in-frame sequences only. Checked studies attribute under half of the gap to unresolved V genes and leave the rest unexplained. This sample comprises approximately 22,000 clones, roughly 70% of them detected only once. About 19% of the sample is held by the ten biggest clonotypes. The intended sense of this specimen's treatment or condition label: randomized to nivolumab then ipilimumab (arm A) or the reverse (arm B). The sequencing here drew on CD8+ T cells sorted from blood (inferred from file names), taken from a patient given nivolumab and ipilimumab in sequence. Receptors originate from a human donor with melanoma.

The V and J genes are TRBV7-6 and TRBJ2-1, with D maybe TRBD1 (5 bases). Looked up from germline, CDR1 is SGHVS and CDR2 is FNYEAQ. The CDR3 contains 15 residues. The V end lost 4 bases, the J end lost 4 bases, and 14 bases lay between the germline ends. In DNA, the CDR3 is TGTGCCAGCAGCTCAGTCAGGGCAGATTACAATGAGCAGTTCTTC. Amino acid sequence: CASSSVRADYNEQFF.

The J gene is TRBJ2-7, the V gene TRBV7-9, with TRBD1 identical over 8 bases. This CDR3 has 13 amino acids. V shed 4 bases and J 5 bases; nucleotides not matched to a gene: 4. In germline, CDR1 is SEHNR, CDR2 FQNEAQ (reference sequence). The CDR3 here is CASSWDRTHEQYF. DNA for the CDR3: TGTGCCAGCAGCTGGGACAGGACCCACGAGCAGTACTTC.

V is TRBV4-3 and J is TRBJ1-2, with 8 positions matching TRBD1. V trimming: 0 bases; J trimming: 8 bases; junction bases outside the gene matches: 11. Germline CDR1 and CDR2: LGHNA and YSLEER. The CDR3 length is 16 residues. The CDR3 DNA reads as TGCGCCAGCAGCCAAGATGAGGGGAGGACAGGGCGAGGCTACACCTTC. Its translation is CASSQDEGRTGRGYTF.

As DNA, the CDR3 is TGTGCCAGCCCCGGGACAGGAGACACCGGGGAGCTGTTTTTT. Residues: CASPGTGDTGELFF. This chain joins TRBV7-9 and TRBJ2-2; 8 bases match TRBD1. The CDR3 contains 14 residues. Trimming removed 8 bases from V and 3 bases from J; junction bases left unmatched: 5. CDR1 is SEHNR, CDR2 FQNEAQ, per germline (reference sequence).

The chain couples TRBV15 to TRBJ1-4; TRBD1 is a possible D gene (5 bases). Trimming pared 5 bases from V and 5 bases from J, leaving 9 bases between. Germline lookup yields CDR1 LNHNV and CDR2 YYDKDF (reference sequence). CDR3 size: 13 residues. CDR3 amino acids: CATSPGHNEKLFF. DNA for the CDR3: TGTGCCACCAGCCCCGGACACAATGAAAAACTGTTTTTT.

The CDR3 nucleotides read TGTGCCAGCAGCCAAGATTTAGGGACAGGGGGCTACGAGCAGTACTTC. As protein: CASSQDLGTGGYEQYF. The rearrangement joins TRBV5-4 to TRBJ2-7; 11 nucleotides align to TRBD1. Germline lookup yields CDR1 SGHNT and CDR2 YYREEE (reference sequence). This CDR3 has 16 amino acids. With V trimmed by 4 bases and J by 3 bases, 9 bases remained unmatched.

The V gene is TRBV6-5, the J gene TRBJ1-5, with 9 positions matching TRBD1. Germline V CDR1 and CDR2: MNHEY, SVGAGI. The V and J ends lost 6 bases and 6 bases, in that order; junction bases with no gene match: 9. CDR3 length: 15 residues. CDR3 nucleotide sequence: TGTGCCAGCAGGCCGACCGGGACAGGGATTCAGCCCCAGCATTTT. Protein product: CASRPTGTGIQPQHF.

The chain has TRBV10-3 and TRBJ1-1; D perhaps matches TRBD1 (5 bases). Between the trimmed V and J ends, which lost 6 bases and 1 base, there was a span of 15 bases. This CDR3 has 15 amino acids. The germline CDR1 and CDR2 sequences are ENHRY and SYGVKD. The CDR3 DNA follows: TGTGCCATCAGACCCCCCCAAAGGGGGAACACTGAAGCTTTCTTT. The encoded protein is CAIRPPQRGNTEAFF.

The chain joins TRBV7-9 to TRBJ2-1, with 15 nucleotides matching TRBD2. This CDR3 is 15 amino acids long. The trim removed 4 bases at V and 8 bases at J, leaving 3 bases unmatched. From germline, CDR1 is SEHNR and CDR2 FQNEAQ (reference sequence). CDR3: CASSSRTSGGDEQFF. CDR3 DNA: TGTGCCAGCAGCTCAAGGACTAGCGGGGGGGATGAGCAGTTCTTC. The variable domain in full, with the rest retrieved from reference TRBV7-9 and TRBJ2-1, is DTGVSQNPRHKITKRGQNVTFRCDPISEHNRLYWYRQTLGQGPEFLTYFQNEAQLEKSRLLSDRFSAERPKGSFSTLEIQRTEQGDSAMYLCASSSRTSGGDEQFFGPGTRLTVL.

The chain combines TRBV7-9 with TRBJ2-7; TRBD1 is a possible D gene (5 bases). This CDR3 is 12 amino acids long. Trimming pared 2 bases from V and 3 bases from J, leaving 5 bases between. From germline, CDR1 is SEHNR and CDR2 FQNEAQ (reference sequence). CDR3 loop: CASSLRGYEQYV. The CDR3 nucleotides are TGTGCCAGCAGCTTAAGGGGCTACGAGCAGTACGTC.

The chain joins TRBV7-9 to TRBJ2-7; 7 nucleotides line up with TRBD1. Trimming removed 5 bases from V and 3 bases from J; junction bases left unmatched: 7. This CDR3 has 14 residues. Germline-derived CDR1 and CDR2 are SEHNR and FQNEAQ (reference sequence). The CDR3 DNA reads as TGTGCCAGCAGCCAAGGACAGGTCAACTACGAGCAGTACTTC. This sequence encodes CASSQGQVNYEQYF.

The rearrangement uses TRBV9 and TRBJ1-1, with D tentatively TRBD1 (5 bases). V was trimmed by 3 bases and J by 0 bases, leaving 15 bases between them. The CDR3 spans 16 residues. Germline V CDR1 and CDR2: SGDLS, YYNGEE. The CDR3 protein is CASSAGGGVMNTEAFF. In DNA form, the CDR3 reads TGTGCCAGCAGCGCCGGCGGGGGAGTCATGAACACTGAAGCTTTCTTT.

The J gene is TRBJ1-6, the V gene TRBV15; D not resolved. CDR1 LNHNV and CDR2 YYDKDF come from the germline V gene (reference sequence). CDR3 length: 14 residues. The V end was cut by 0 bases, the J end by 13 bases, with 13 bases between. The CDR3 protein is CATSRDRNSSPLHF. DNA for the CDR3: TGTGCCACCAGCAGAGATCGTAACAGCTCTCCCCTCCACTTT.

V gene TRBV7-5 combines with J gene TRBJ2-2; the tabulated D call, TRBD1, remains unverified against the DNA. TRBV7-5 is a documented pseudogene. This CDR3 contains 18 residues. For the CDR3, the DNA is TGTGTCAGAAGCTTAAAGAACCGGGACAGGGGGCGCGGCGGGGAGCTGTTTTTT. This translates into CVRSLKNRDRGRGGELFF.

Only one count was recorded for this clone. The V gene is TRBV7-9, the J gene TRBJ2-7; no clear D. The CDR3 runs to 11 residues. Trimming shortened V by 4 bases and J by 6 bases, and 7 bases separated the two germline ends. Germline assignment: CDR1 SEHNR and CDR2 FQNEAQ (reference sequence). The CDR3: CASSSPSEQYV. CDR3 sequence (DNA): TGTGCCAGCAGCTCTCCTAGCGAGCAGTACGTC.

The chain carries TRBV29-1 and TRBJ1-2; TRBD1 matches at 7 bases. CDR1 and CDR2 (germline): SQVTM, ANQGSEA. The CDR3 contains 17 residues. J was trimmed by 4 bases and V by 7 bases; bases with no gene match: 21. CDR3 bases: TGCAGCGGAGAACCGAGGGACAGCCCAGCCGGTAGCTATGGCTACACCTTC. Residues: CSGEPRDSPAGSYGYTF.

This clone was detected only a few times. The chain links TRBV2 to TRBJ2-3; 11 positions match TRBD1. Germline V lookup: CDR1 SNHLY, CDR2 FYNNEI. V was clipped by 7 bases and J by 4 bases; unmatched bases: 10. The CDR3 runs to 16 residues. Here the CDR3 reads CASTPAGTGGPDTQYF. In nucleotides, the CDR3 is TGTGCCAGCACCCCAGCTGGGACAGGGGGTCCAGATACGCAGTATTTT.

In this sample, this clone turned up a few times. This chain links TRBV6-1 with TRBJ2-3; D gene uncertain. This CDR3 is 12 amino acids long. The V gene lost 3 bases and the J gene lost 7 bases, with 8 bases spanning the gap. Germline CDR1 is MNHNS and CDR2 is SASEGT. Here the CDR3 reads CASSEGENTQYF. CDR3 nucleotides: TGTGCCAGCAGTGAGGGCGAAAATACGCAGTATTTT.

This clone has only a few counts. This chain joins TRBV4-3 and TRBJ1-2, with D possibly TRBD1 on 6 matching bases. The CDR3 runs to 16 residues. Per germline, CDR1 LGHNA and CDR2 YSLEER. V gave up 1 base and J gave up 3 bases, with 15 bases separating them. The CDR3 DNA is TGCGCCAGCAGCCAAGGGGAGGGTCAGGGGCACTATGGCTACACCTTC. It translates to CASSQGEGQGHYGYTF.

The chain has TRBV7-6 and TRBJ2-1; 12 bases are shared with TRBD1. V shed 8 bases and J 7 bases; nucleotides not matched to a gene: 9. The CDR3 is 15 residues long. The germline CDR1 and CDR2 sequences are SGHVS and FNYEAQ. The CDR3 here is CASGIGTGGGNEQFF. The CDR3, as DNA: TGTGCCAGCGGAATCGGGACAGGGGGCGGAAATGAGCAGTTCTTC. Full variable domain (missing parts from reference TRBV7-6 and TRBJ2-1): GAGVSQSPRYKVTKRGQDVALRCDPISGHVSLYWYRQALGQGPEFLTYFNYEAQQDKSGLPNDRFSAERPEGSISTLTIQRTEQRDSAMYRCASGIGTGGGNEQFFGPGTRLTVL.

V and J are TRBV4-1 and TRBJ2-3; 8 bases match TRBD2. V shed 4 bases and J 1 base; nucleotides not matched to a gene: 4. The CDR3 is 15 amino acids. The germline V gene has CDR1 MGHRA and CDR2 YSYEKL. CDR3 sequence: CASSLVGGGTDTQYF. CDR3 in DNA: TGCGCCAGCAGCCTAGTCGGGGGGGGCACAGATACGCAGTATTTT.

This chain links TRBV28 with TRBJ2-1; possible D gene TRBD1, 5 bases. The CDR3 loop spans 14 amino acids. V shed 2 bases and J shed 1 base, with 6 bases lying between them. Germline CDR1 and CDR2: MDHEN and SYDVKM. The CDR3 region is CASSLTGSYNEQFF. The CDR3 nucleotides read TGTGCCAGCAGTTTAACAGGATCCTACAATGAGCAGTTCTTC.

The V and J genes are TRBV6-1 and TRBJ2-7; D is ambiguous. V was shortened by 4 bases and J by 7 bases, with 11 bases between the two germline ends. The CDR3 is 12 residues long. Germline V CDR1 and CDR2: MNHNS, SASEGT. The CDR3 is CASSVSGGEQYF. CDR3 bases: TGTGCCAGCAGTGTGTCGGGTGGGGAGCAGTACTTC.

The CDR3 region has the DNA TGTGCCAGCAGCCCAATACAGGGGGCCACTGAAGCTTTCTTT. Translation gives CASSPIQGATEAFF. J is TRBJ1-1 and V is TRBV7-2, with 9 bases lining up with TRBD1. J lost 4 bases, V lost 5 bases, and 5 bases had no gene match. The CDR3 runs to 14 residues. Germline CDR1 and CDR2: SGHTA and FQGNSA.

This chain joins TRBV15 and TRBJ1-1, with a possible D match to TRBD1 (6 bases). This CDR3 has 15 residues. Germline-derived CDR1 and CDR2 are LNHNV and YYDKDF (reference sequence). Trimming cost V 0 bases and J 8 bases, with 16 bases left between them. The CDR3 spells CATSRESTGSGEAFF. Written as DNA, the CDR3 is TGTGCCACCAGCAGAGAGAGTACAGGGTCGGGGGAAGCTTTCTTT. Based on the CDR3 plus reference TRBV15 and TRBJ1-1, the full variable domain is DAMVIQNPRYQVTQFGKPVTLSCSQTLNHNVMYWYQQKSSQAPKLLFHYYDKDFNNEADTPDNFQSRRPNTSFCFLDIRSPGLGDTAMYLCATSRESTGSGEAFFGQGTRLTVV.

V gene TRBV5-1 combines with J gene TRBJ1-2; D is possibly TRBD1 (5 bases). V was trimmed by 2 bases and J by 4 bases, leaving 9 bases between them. There are 13 residues in the CDR3. From germline, CDR1 is SGHRS and CDR2 YFSETQ. This chain's CDR3 is CASSFGTGYGYTF. The CDR3, as DNA: TGCGCCAGCAGCTTTGGTACAGGCTATGGCTACACCTTC.

V gene TRBV19 combines with J gene TRBJ2-3, with D tentatively TRBD2 (6 bases). Per the germline V gene, CDR1 is LNHDA and CDR2 is SQIVND (reference sequence). This CDR3 contains 15 residues. The V gene lost 3 bases and the J gene lost 1 base, with 11 bases spanning the gap. The CDR3: CASSIWTGGTDTQYF. In DNA, the CDR3 is TGTGCCAGTAGTATCTGGACGGGGGGCACAGATACGCAGTATTTT.